This T cell receptor (beta chain) was sequenced for a study of T-cell reconstitution after alpha-beta-depleted transplantation in children. This clonotype was seen repeatedly, ten times or more. Unique molecular identifiers were used to barcode this TCRbeta library. TCRdb fed the PCR reads into MiXCR, producing one record per CDR3 protein. The sample has 700,000 or so distinct CDR3 sequences; less than 15% are singletons. V was clipped by 3 bases and J by 4 bases, with 9 bases between them. Germline V gives CDR1 SGHVS, CDR2 FQNEAQ. The CDR3 is made up of 13 amino acids. The clonotype originates from a girl aged 2 to 10 with congenital amegakaryocytic thrombocytopenia, due to receive a stem cell transplant. The specimen comprised PBMCs, sampled before TCRalphabeta/CD19-depleted stem cell transplant. This chain connects TRBV7-8 to TRBJ1-2; TRBD1 might be the D (5 bases). In DNA, the CDR3 is TGTGCCAGCAGCTTGCGGGGGATCTATGGCTACACCTTC. It codes for CASSLRGIYGYTF. The full variable domain, completed using reference TRBV7-8 and TRBJ1-2, is GAGVSQSPRYKVAKRGQDVALRCDPISGHVSLFWYQQALGQGPEFLTYFQNEAQLDKSGLPSDRFFAERPEGSVSTLKIQRTQQEDSAVYLCASSLRGIYGYTFGSGTRLTVV.